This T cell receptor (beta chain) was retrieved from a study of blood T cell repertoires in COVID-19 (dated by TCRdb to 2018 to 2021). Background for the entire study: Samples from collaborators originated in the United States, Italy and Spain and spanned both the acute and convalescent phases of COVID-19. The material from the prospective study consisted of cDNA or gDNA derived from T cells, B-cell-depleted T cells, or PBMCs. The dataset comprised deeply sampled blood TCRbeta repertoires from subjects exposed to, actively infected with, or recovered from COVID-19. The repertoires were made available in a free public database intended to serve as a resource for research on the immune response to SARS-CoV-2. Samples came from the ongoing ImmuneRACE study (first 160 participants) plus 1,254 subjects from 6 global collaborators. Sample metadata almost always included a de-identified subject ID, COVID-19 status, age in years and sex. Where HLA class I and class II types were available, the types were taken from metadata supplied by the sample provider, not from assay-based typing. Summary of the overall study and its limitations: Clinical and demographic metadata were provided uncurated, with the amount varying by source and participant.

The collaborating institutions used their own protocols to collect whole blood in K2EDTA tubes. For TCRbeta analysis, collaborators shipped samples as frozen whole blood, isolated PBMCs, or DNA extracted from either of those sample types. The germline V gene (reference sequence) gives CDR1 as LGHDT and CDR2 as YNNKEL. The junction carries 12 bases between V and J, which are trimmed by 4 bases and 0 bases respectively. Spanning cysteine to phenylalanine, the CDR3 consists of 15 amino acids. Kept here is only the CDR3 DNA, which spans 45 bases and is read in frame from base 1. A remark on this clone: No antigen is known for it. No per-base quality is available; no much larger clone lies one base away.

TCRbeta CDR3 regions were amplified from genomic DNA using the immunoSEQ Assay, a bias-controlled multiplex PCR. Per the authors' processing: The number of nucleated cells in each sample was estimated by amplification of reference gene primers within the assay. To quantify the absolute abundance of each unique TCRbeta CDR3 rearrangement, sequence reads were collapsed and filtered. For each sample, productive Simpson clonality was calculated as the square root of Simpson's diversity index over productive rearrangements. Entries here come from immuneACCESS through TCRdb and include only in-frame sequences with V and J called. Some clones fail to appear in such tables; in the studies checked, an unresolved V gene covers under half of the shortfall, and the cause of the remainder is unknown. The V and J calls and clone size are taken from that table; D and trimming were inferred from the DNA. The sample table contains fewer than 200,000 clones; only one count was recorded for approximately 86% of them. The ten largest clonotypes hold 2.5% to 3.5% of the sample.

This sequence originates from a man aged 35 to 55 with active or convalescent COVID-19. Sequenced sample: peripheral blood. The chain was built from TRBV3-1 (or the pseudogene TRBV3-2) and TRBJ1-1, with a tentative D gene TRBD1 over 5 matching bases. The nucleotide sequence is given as TGTGCCAGCAGCCCCTCAGGGCTATTGAACACTGAAGCTTTCTTT. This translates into CASSPSGLLNTEAFF.